This TCR beta chain was identified during a study of blood T cell repertoires in COVID-19. Study summary: Samples taken during acute and convalescent COVID-19 were collected in the United States, Italy and Spain.

Germline lookup yields CDR1 KGHDR and CDR2 SFDVKD. Trimming cost V 4 bases and J 1 base, with 12 bases left between them. The CDR3 spans 15 residues. TCRdb's copy holds only in-frame clones and misses some; the assay was immunoSEQ multiplex PCR. The sample lists 140,000 to 150,000 clones; 87% were seen once. Material for sequencing was peripheral blood. The clonotype originates from an elderly man with acute or convalescent COVID-19. The chain employs TRBV24-1 and TRBJ2-5; possibly TRBD2 for D (7 bases). This chain's CDR3 is CATSDGGGGQETQYF. For the CDR3, the DNA is TGTGCCACCAGTGACGGGGGCGGGGGCCAAGAGACCCAGTACTTC.